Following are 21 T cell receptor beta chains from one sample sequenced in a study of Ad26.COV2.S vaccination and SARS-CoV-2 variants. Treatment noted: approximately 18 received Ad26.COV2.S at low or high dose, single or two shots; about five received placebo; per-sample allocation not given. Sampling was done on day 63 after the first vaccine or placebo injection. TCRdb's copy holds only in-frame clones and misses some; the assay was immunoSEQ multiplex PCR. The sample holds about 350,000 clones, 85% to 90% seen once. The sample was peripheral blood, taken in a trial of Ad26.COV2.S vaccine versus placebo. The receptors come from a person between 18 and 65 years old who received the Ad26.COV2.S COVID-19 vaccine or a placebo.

The DNA for the CDR3 is TGTGCCAGCCGTGGGAGAGACTCCTACGAGCAGTACTTC. Encoded protein: CASRGRDSYEQYF. The chain combines TRBV27 with TRBJ2-7, with a weak D call TRBD2 (5 bases). The CDR3 contains 13 residues. The V end lost 8 bases, the J end lost 0 bases, and 11 bases lay between the germline ends. The germline CDR1 and CDR2 sequences are MNHEY and SMNVEV (reference sequence).

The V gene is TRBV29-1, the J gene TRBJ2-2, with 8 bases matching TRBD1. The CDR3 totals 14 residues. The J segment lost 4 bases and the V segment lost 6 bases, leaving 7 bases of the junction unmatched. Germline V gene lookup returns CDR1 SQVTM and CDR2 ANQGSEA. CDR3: CSVPTGAGTGELFF. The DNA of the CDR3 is TGCAGCGTCCCGACAGGGGCGGGCACCGGGGAGCTGTTTTTT.

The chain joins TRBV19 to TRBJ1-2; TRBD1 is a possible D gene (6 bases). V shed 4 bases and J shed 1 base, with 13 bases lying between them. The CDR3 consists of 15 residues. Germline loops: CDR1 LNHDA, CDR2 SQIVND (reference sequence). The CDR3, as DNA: TGTGCCAGTAGTACGAAGACAGGAGTTAACTATGGCTACACCTTC. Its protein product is CASSTKTGVNYGYTF.

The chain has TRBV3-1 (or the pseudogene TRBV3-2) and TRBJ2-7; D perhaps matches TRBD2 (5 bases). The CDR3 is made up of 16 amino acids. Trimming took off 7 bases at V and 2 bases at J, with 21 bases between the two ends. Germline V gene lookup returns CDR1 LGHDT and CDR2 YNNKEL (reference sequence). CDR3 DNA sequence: TGTGCCAGCAATTCCCTCCCGCCGATTAGCGCCTACGAGCAGTACTTC. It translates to CASNSLPPISAYEQYF.

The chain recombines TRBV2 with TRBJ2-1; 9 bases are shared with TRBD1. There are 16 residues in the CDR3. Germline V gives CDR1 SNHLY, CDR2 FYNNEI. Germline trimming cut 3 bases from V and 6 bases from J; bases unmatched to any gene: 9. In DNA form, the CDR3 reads TGTGCCAGCAGTGACGTTTACAGGGGGCACCTCAATGAGCAGTTCTTC. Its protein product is CASSDVYRGHLNEQFF.

The CDR3 coding sequence is TGTGCCAGCAGTACGTCCAGGGGGCGGATTGGTGAAGCTTTCTTT. Protein product: CASSTSRGRIGEAFF. This chain links TRBV27 with TRBJ1-1; 8 nucleotides agree with TRBD1. Germline CDR1 and CDR2: MNHEY and SMNVEV (reference sequence). Trimming took 5 bases from V and 7 from J; bases not matched to a gene: 12. The CDR3 totals 15 residues.

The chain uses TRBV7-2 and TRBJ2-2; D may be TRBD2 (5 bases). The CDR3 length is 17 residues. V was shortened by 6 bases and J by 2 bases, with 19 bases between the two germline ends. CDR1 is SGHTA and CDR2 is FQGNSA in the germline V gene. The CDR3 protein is CASSIGWTGTNTGELFF. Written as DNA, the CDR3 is TGTGCCAGCAGTATCGGTTGGACGGGAACCAACACCGGGGAGCTGTTTTTT.

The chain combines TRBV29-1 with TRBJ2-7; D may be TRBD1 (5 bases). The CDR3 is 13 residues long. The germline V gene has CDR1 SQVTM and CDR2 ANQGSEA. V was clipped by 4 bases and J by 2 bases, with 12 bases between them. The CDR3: CSVGTSLPYEQYF. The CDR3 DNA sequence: TGCAGCGTTGGGACATCCCTACCCTACGAGCAGTACTTC.

CDR3 sequence: CASSLGLAVSYEQYF. The CDR3 DNA reads TGTGCCAGCAGCCTGGGACTAGCGGTCTCCTACGAGCAGTACTTC. The V call is TRBV5-5, the J call TRBJ2-7; 11 positions match TRBD2. Germline V CDR1 and CDR2: SGHKS, YYEKEE (reference sequence). CDR3 length: 15 residues. V dropped 4 bases and J dropped 0; count of bases not matched to a gene: 3.

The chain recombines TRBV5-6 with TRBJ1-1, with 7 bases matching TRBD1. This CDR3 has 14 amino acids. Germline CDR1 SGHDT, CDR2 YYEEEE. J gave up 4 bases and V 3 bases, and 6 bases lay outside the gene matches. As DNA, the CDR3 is TGTGCCAGCAGCTCGGGAGAGGGGGCCACTGAAGCTTTCTTT. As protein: CASSSGEGATEAFF.

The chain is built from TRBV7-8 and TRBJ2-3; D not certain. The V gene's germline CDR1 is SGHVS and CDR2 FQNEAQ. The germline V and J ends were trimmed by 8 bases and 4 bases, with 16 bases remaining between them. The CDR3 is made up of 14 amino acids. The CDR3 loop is CASRLIRVSDTQYF. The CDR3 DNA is TGTGCCAGCCGTTTGATTAGAGTATCAGATACGCAGTATTTT.

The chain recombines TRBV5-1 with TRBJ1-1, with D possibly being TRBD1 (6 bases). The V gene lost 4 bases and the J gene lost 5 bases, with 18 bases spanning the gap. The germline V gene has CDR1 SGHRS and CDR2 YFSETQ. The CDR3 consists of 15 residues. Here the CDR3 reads CASSRTSQGVTEAFF. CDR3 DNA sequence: TGCGCCAGCAGCCGGACTTCACAGGGAGTGACTGAAGCTTTCTTT. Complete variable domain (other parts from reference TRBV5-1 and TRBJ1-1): KAGVTQTPRYLIKTRGQQVTLSCSPISGHRSVSWYQQTPGQGLQFLFEYFSETQRNKGNFPGRFSGRQFSNSRSEMNVSTLELGDSALYLCASSRTSQGVTEAFFGQGTRLTVV.

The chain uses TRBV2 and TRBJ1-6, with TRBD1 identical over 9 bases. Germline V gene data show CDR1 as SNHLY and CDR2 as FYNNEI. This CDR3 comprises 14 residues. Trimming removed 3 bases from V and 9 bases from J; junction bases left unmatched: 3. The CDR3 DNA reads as TGTGCCAGCAGTGAGGAGACAGGGGGTTCACCCCTCCACTTT. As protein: CASSEETGGSPLHF.

In DNA form, the CDR3 reads TGTGCCAGCAGTCACTTCGACAGGGCCTACGAGCAGTACTTC. This translates into CASSHFDRAYEQYF. The J gene is TRBJ2-7, the V gene TRBV14; TRBD1 matches 7 bases. The CDR3 has 14 residues. V gave up 6 bases and J gave up 2 bases; unmatched junction bases: 7. CDR1 SGHDN and CDR2 FVKESK come from the germline V gene.

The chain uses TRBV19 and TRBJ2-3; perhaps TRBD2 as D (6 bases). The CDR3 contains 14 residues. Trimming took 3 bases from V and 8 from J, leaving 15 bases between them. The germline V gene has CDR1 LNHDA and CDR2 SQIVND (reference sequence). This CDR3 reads CASSIYNSGATQYF. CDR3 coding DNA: TGTGCCAGTAGTATCTATAATTCGGGAGCTACGCAGTATTTT.

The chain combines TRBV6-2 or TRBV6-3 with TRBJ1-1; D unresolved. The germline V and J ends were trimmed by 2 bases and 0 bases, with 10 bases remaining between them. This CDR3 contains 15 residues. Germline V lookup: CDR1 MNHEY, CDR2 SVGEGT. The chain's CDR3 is CASSYGRRLNTEAFF. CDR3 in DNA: TGTGCCAGCAGTTACGGGAGGCGACTGAACACTGAAGCTTTCTTT.

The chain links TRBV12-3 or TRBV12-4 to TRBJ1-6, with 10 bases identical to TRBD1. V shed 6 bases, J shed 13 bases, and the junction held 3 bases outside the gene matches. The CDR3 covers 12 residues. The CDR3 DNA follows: TGTGCCAGCAGCCCGGACAGGGGGCCCCTCCACTTT. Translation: CASSPDRGPLHF.

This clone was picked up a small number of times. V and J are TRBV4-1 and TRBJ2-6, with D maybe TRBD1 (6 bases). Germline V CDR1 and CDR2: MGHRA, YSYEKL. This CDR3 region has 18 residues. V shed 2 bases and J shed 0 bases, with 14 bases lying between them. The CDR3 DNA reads TGCGCCAGCAGCCAAACCGGGACACCTAGCTCTGGGGCCAACGTCCTGACTTTC. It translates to CASSQTGTPSSGANVLTF.

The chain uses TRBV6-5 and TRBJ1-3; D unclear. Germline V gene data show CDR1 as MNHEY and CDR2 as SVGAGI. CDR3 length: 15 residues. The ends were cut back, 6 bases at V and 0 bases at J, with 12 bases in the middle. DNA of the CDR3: TGTGCCAGCAGAGGGTCAGGTTTCTCTGGAAACACCATATATTTT. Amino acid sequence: CASRGSGFSGNTIYF.

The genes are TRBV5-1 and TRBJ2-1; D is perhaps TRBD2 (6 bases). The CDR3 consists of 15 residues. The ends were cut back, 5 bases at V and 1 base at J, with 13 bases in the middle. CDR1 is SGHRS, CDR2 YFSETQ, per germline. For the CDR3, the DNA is TGCGCCAGCAGTTGGAGAGGAGGGTCCTACAATGAGCAGTTCTTC. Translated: CASSWRGGSYNEQFF.

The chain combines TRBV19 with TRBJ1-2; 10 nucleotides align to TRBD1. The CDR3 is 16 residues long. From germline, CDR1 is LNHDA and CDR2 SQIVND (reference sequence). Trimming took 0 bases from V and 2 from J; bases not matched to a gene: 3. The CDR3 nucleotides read TGTGCCAGTAGTATAGAAACGGGACAGGGGAACTATGGCTACACCTTC. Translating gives CASSIETGQGNYGYTF. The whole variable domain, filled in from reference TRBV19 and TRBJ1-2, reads DGGITQSPKYLFRKEGQNVTLSCEQNLNHDAMYWYRQDPGQGLRLIYYSQIVNDFQKGDIAEGYSVSREKKESFPLTVTSAQKNPTAFYLCASSIETGQGNYGYTFGSGTRLTVV.